This T cell receptor beta chain stems from a study of brain T cells in children with intractable seizures. Notes on the study in general: Absence of clones before surgery may stem from lower sequencing depth. Only CDR3 sequence similarity suggested viral specificity, without known HCMV serostatus.

The V and J ends lost 1 base and 3 bases respectively, with 11 bases between them. The CDR3 loop spans 15 amino acids. The germline V gene encodes CDR1 SEHNR and CDR2 FQNEAQ (reference sequence). As concerns this clone: The antigen is not known.

Time point defined: blood from clinic visit 5 months post-surgery; TSC patient then seizure free. Generated by immunoSEQ multiplex PCR, the TCRdb table keeps only in-frame clones and is missing some. The table records under 400,000 clones, 93% of them present only once. Sequenced material: peripheral blood, taken less than 6 months after surgery. This chain connects TRBV7-9 to TRBJ2-3; D is possibly TRBD2 (6 bases). The receptor's source is a boy younger than two with tuberous sclerosis and intractable seizures. CDR3 sequence reads: CASSLVGGSTDTQYF. In DNA form, the CDR3 reads TGTGCCAGCAGCTTAGTCGGAGGGAGTACAGATACGCAGTATTTT. Full variable domain (missing parts from reference TRBV7-9 and TRBJ2-3): DTGVSQNPRHKITKRGQNVTFRCDPISEHNRLYWYRQTLGQGPEFLTYFQNEAQLEKSRLLSDRFSAERPKGSFSTLEIQRTEQGDSAMYLCASSLVGGSTDTQYFGPGTRLTVL.